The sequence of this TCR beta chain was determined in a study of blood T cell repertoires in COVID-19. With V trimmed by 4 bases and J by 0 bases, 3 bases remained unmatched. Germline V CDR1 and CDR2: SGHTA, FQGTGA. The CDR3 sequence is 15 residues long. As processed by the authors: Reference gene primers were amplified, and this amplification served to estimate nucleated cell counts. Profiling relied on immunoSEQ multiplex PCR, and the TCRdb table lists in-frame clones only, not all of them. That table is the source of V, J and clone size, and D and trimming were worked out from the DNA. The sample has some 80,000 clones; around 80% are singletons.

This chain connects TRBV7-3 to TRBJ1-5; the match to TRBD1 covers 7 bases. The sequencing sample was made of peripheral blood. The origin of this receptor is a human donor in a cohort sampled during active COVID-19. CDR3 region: CASSSRTGSNQPQHF. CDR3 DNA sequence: TGTGCCAGCAGCTCCCGGACAGGTAGCAATCAGCCCCAGCATTTT.